Below, 22 T cell receptor beta chains from the same sample are listed, as sequenced in a study of T cells after yellow fever vaccination. Using its own MiXCR run on the 5' RACE reads, TCRdb lists one record per CDR3 protein. Of 50,000 to 60,000 distinct CDR3 sequences in the sample, 5.7% were seen once. Sequenced material: PBMCs, either bulk or a sorted T-cell subset (CD4+, CD8+, memory, or dextramer-sorted; not recorded which), taken on the day of the yellow fever booster vaccination. Every receptor here comes from a man aged 18 to 29 who received the YFV17D yellow fever vaccine.

This chain connects TRBV3-1 to TRBJ2-2; 12 bases match TRBD2. The length of the CDR3 is 20 residues. Germline V gives CDR1 LGHDT, CDR2 YNNKEL (reference sequence). Losses at the gene ends were 0 bases for V and 2 bases for J; bases not matched to a gene: 10. The CDR3 loop is CASSQEGLAGGTSNTGELFF. The CDR3 nucleotides read TGTGCCAGCAGCCAAGAGGGCCTAGCGGGGGGGACGTCCAACACCGGGGAGCTGTTTTTT.

The chain uses TRBV5-4 and TRBJ1-1; 7 nucleotides agree with TRBD1. The CDR3 runs 13 residues. The germline CDR1 and CDR2 sequences are SGHNT and YYREEE (reference sequence). V lost 2 bases, J lost 11 bases, and 9 bases stayed unmatched. The CDR3: CASSFGQAQGAFF. CDR3 DNA: TGTGCCAGCAGCTTCGGACAGGCCCAAGGGGCTTTCTTT.

This clonotype was counted many times. V is TRBV4-2 and J is TRBJ2-3, with TRBD1 as a possible D gene (5 bases). CDR1 and CDR2 from the germline V gene are LGHNA and YNFKEQ. V gave up 0 bases and J gave up 8 bases, with 15 bases separating them. The CDR3 spans 15 residues. CDR3 in DNA: TGTGCCAGCAGCCAAGATACAGGAGTGATCAGTACGCAGTATTTT. Amino acids: CASSQDTGVISTQYF.

This clonotype occurred many times. This rearrangement joins TRBV20-1 to TRBJ2-1; D uncertain. Germline lookup yields CDR1 DFQATT and CDR2 SNEGSKA (reference sequence). The CDR3 is 12 amino acids. V dropped 5 bases and J dropped 8 bases, with 13 bases sitting between them. The CDR3 sequence: CSAQARRDEQFF. CDR3 in DNA: TGCAGTGCTCAGGCCAGGAGAGATGAGCAGTTCTTC.

There are a few counts of this clonotype. The chain carries TRBV4-2 and TRBJ2-3; 7 positions agree with TRBD1. Trimming at V came to 1 base and at J to 0 bases, leaving 1 base not matched to a gene. This CDR3 comprises 15 residues. CDR1 LGHNA and CDR2 YNFKEQ come from the germline V gene. The CDR3 coding sequence is TGTGCCAGCAGCCAAGTAGGGGGCAGCACAGATACGCAGTATTTT. Encoded protein: CASSQVGGSTDTQYF.

The V and J genes are TRBV12-3 or TRBV12-4 and TRBJ2-4, with a weak D call TRBD1 (6 bases). The CDR3 has 13 amino acids. The V gene lost 3 bases and the J gene lost 5 bases, with 8 bases spanning the gap. CDR3 protein: CASSLPGENIQYF. CDR3 bases: TGTGCCAGCAGTTTGCCAGGGGAAAACATTCAGTACTTC.

The J gene is TRBJ1-1, the V gene TRBV27, with D unresolved. The germline V gene has CDR1 MNHEY and CDR2 SMNVEV (reference sequence). This CDR3 comprises 13 residues. Trimming left V 1 base short and J 2 bases short, with 5 bases between. CDR3 amino acids: CASSLYYNTEAFF. CDR3 nucleotide sequence: TGTGCCAGCAGTTTATATTACAACACTGAAGCTTTCTTT.

This clonotype has ten or more counts. The chain carries TRBV6-1 and TRBJ1-1, with no clear D. The CDR3 extends over 15 amino acids. The V gene lost 6 bases and the J gene lost 1 base, with 15 bases spanning the gap. Germline V gives CDR1 MNHNS, CDR2 SASEGT. CDR3 region: CASSPKWVGNTEAFF. CDR3 DNA: TGTGCCAGCAGCCCGAAGTGGGTTGGGAACACTGAAGCTTTCTTT.

This clonotype came up many times. This chain links TRBV12-3 or TRBV12-4 with TRBJ2-7; TRBD1 might be the D (6 bases). The CDR3 extends over 13 amino acids. The V and J ends lost 5 bases and 3 bases respectively, with 11 bases between them. The CDR3 reads CASSRDTFYEQYV. The CDR3 region has the DNA TGTGCCAGCAGTAGGGACACATTCTACGAGCAGTACGTC.

This clonotype was counted many times. This chain joins TRBV15 and TRBJ1-4, with a tentative D call TRBD1 (5 bases). V lost 0 bases, J lost 5 bases, and 16 bases lay in between. CDR1 and CDR2 from the germline V gene are LNHNV and YYDKDF (reference sequence). This CDR3 spans 17 amino acids. The CDR3 sequence is CATSRDRATRQNEKLFF. In nucleotides, the CDR3 is TGTGCCACCAGCAGAGATCGCGCCACAAGACAGAATGAAAAACTGTTTTTT.

This clonotype turned up a few times. This chain joins TRBV20-1 and TRBJ2-3, with D unclear. Germline CDR1 DFQATT, CDR2 SNEGSKA (reference sequence). The CDR3 totals 14 residues. V was clipped by 6 bases and J by 0 bases, with 13 bases between them. As DNA, the CDR3 is TGCAGTGCCCCCTCAGGCGCTAGCACAGATACGCAGTATTTT. Translated, it gives CSAPSGASTDTQYF.

V usage is TRBV7-2 and J usage is TRBJ2-1; 8 nucleotides match TRBD2. Germline V gene sequence: CDR1 SGHTA, CDR2 FQGNSA. V shed 6 bases, J shed 15 bases, and the junction held 10 bases outside the gene matches. The CDR3 has 12 amino acids. This CDR3 is CASRSPGLDGFF. The CDR3 bases are TGTGCCAGCAGGTCTCCGGGACTAGATGGGTTCTTC.

This clonotype occurred many times. CDR3 nucleotides: TGTGCCAGCAGCAATCTACAACAGGGGGGCGAGACCCAGTACTTC. Translation gives CASSNLQQGGETQYF. The J gene is TRBJ2-5, the V gene TRBV12-3 or TRBV12-4; 8 bases match TRBD1. V gave up 6 bases and J gave up 5 bases; unmatched junction bases: 11. This CDR3 spans 15 amino acids.

At least ten counts were recorded for this clonotype. The chain has TRBV27 and TRBJ2-5, with D maybe TRBD1 (6 bases). CDR1 and CDR2 from the germline V gene are MNHEY and SMNVEV (reference sequence). Trimming removed 2 bases from V and 5 bases from J, with 21 bases in between. This CDR3 contains 17 residues. The CDR3 DNA reads as TGTGCCAGCAGTTTAAGCTTGGACAGAGGTCTCACTGAGACCCAGTACTTC. It is translated as CASSLSLDRGLTETQYF.

The V and J genes are TRBV24-1 and TRBJ2-3; D remains unclear. Trimming took off 9 bases at V and 2 bases at J, with 8 bases between the two ends. Germline CDR1 and CDR2: KGHDR and SFDVKD. The CDR3 runs 12 residues. The CDR3 DNA is TGTGCCACCGGGGAATCCACAGATACGCAGTATTTT. Protein: CATGESTDTQYF.

The CDR3 DNA is TGTGCCAGCAGCTTACCTGAAGCGAACACCGGGGAGCTGTTTTTT. Amino acids: CASSLPEANTGELFF. This rearrangement joins TRBV7-9 to TRBJ2-2; D not resolved. CDR1 and CDR2 (germline): SEHNR, FQNEAQ (reference sequence). The CDR3 runs 15 residues. V lost 2 bases, J lost 0 bases, and 7 bases lay in between.

This clonotype was detected many times. The CDR3 sequence: CATSRDGGEPSAETQYF. Here the CDR3 DNA reads TGTGCCACCAGCAGAGATGGAGGAGAGCCTAGCGCAGAGACCCAGTACTTC. The chain has TRBV15 and TRBJ2-5; weak D call: TRBD2 (6 bases). Trimming took 0 bases from V and 4 from J, leaving 18 bases between them. Germline V gene sequence: CDR1 LNHNV, CDR2 YYDKDF (reference sequence). This CDR3 is built from 17 residues.

This clonotype was seen ten or more times. This chain connects TRBV4-1 to TRBJ2-1, with 8 bases that match TRBD1. CDR1 is MGHRA, CDR2 YSYEKL, per germline. Germline trimming cut 6 bases from V and 1 base from J; bases unmatched to any gene: 8. The CDR3 is 16 amino acids. The CDR3 here is CASRPTGGSSYNEQFF. CDR3 nucleotide sequence: TGCGCCAGCAGACCTACAGGGGGGTCTTCCTACAATGAGCAGTTCTTC.

This chain connects TRBV27 to TRBJ2-5, with D tentatively TRBD2 (6 bases). V dropped 8 bases and J dropped 1 base, with 17 bases sitting between them. Germline V gives CDR1 MNHEY, CDR2 SMNVEV (reference sequence). The CDR3 sequence is 15 residues long. The CDR3 region is CASSSGLAIQETQYF. Here the CDR3 DNA reads TGTGCCAGCTCCTCCGGGCTAGCGATCCAAGAGACCCAGTACTTC.

This clonotype was counted at least ten times. The CDR3 region has the DNA TGTGCCAGCAGCTTCGGACACCGGGGCAAAAACATTCAGTACTTC. This codes for CASSFGHRGKNIQYF. The rearrangement joins TRBV5-6 to TRBJ2-4; possibly TRBD1 or TRBD2 for D (5 bases each). The CDR3 extends over 15 amino acids. V gave up 2 bases and J gave up 3 bases, with 12 bases separating them. Looked up from germline, CDR1 is SGHDT and CDR2 is YYEEEE.

This clonotype was seen many times. This chain joins TRBV7-2 and TRBJ1-2; 8 nucleotides line up with TRBD1. This CDR3 is built from 13 residues. The V segment lost 5 bases and the J segment 8 bases; nucleotides outside the gene matches: 7. Germline V CDR1 and CDR2: SGHTA, FQGNSA. The CDR3 sequence is CASSVDRGDGYTF. CDR3 coding DNA: TGTGCCAGCAGCGTAGACAGGGGCGACGGCTACACCTTC.

In its sample, this clonotype was seen many times. The chain joins TRBV9 to TRBJ2-2; 10 bases agree with TRBD1. The germline V gene has CDR1 SGDLS and CDR2 YYNGEE. V lost 0 bases, J lost 7 bases, and 3 bases stayed unmatched. CDR3 size: 15 residues. The CDR3 loop reads CASSVAGTGVGELFF. The CDR3 bases are TGTGCCAGCAGCGTAGCCGGGACAGGGGTCGGGGAGCTGTTTTTT.